This entry lists 9 T cell receptor beta chains sequenced from one sample in a study of T cell responses to AZD1222 COVID-19 vaccine. Profiling relied on immunoSEQ multiplex PCR, and the TCRdb table lists in-frame clones only, not all of them. The sample has 65,000 to 75,000 clones, 80% seen once. The material sequenced was peripheral blood, taken 28 days after the second AZD1222 dose. The source of these receptors is an adult who received the AZD1222 COVID-19 vaccine.

This clone was counted a few times. This rearrangement joins TRBV2 to TRBJ1-6; D gene uncertain. Germline V gives CDR1 SNHLY, CDR2 FYNNEI. V lost 2 bases, J lost 7 bases, and 12 bases lay in between. The length of the CDR3 is 15 residues. CDR3 in amino acids: CASSEQVPGNSPLHF. CDR3 nucleotides: TGTGCCAGCAGTGAACAGGTCCCTGGGAATTCACCCCTCCACTTT.

The chain combines TRBV6-1 with TRBJ1-5; D gene ambiguous. V lost 3 bases to trimming and J lost 10 bases, with 10 bases between them. The CDR3 length is 12 residues. Germline V gives CDR1 MNHNS, CDR2 SASEGT. The CDR3 sequence: CASSDPGLPQHF. DNA of the CDR3: TGTGCCAGCAGTGACCCGGGCCTTCCCCAGCATTTT.

The rearrangement uses TRBV10-2 and TRBJ2-5; 9 bases line up with TRBD2. With 7 bases clipped from V and 6 bases from J, the junction kept 6 bases outside the gene matches. This CDR3 spans 13 amino acids. CDR1 is WSHSY and CDR2 is SAAADI in the germline V gene. For the CDR3, the DNA is TGCGCCAGCACGCTAGCGGGGAAAAAGACCCAGTACTTC. Protein sequence: CASTLAGKKTQYF.

The V call is TRBV11-2, the J call TRBJ2-5; D gene uncertain. In germline, CDR1 is SGHAT, CDR2 FQNNGV. This CDR3 spans 15 amino acids. V gave up 5 bases and J gave up 2 bases, with 15 bases separating them. This chain's CDR3 is CASSLGFGPQETQYF. Here the CDR3 DNA reads TGTGCCAGCAGCCTAGGATTTGGGCCGCAAGAGACCCAGTACTTC.

The genes are TRBV6-6 and TRBJ1-2; the D gene is possibly TRBD1 (6 bases). The V gene's germline CDR1 is MNHNY and CDR2 SVGAGI (reference sequence). The V end was cut by 7 bases, the J end by 0 bases, with 12 bases between. CDR3 length equals 14 residues. CDR3 in amino acids: CASNPTGANYGYTF. The CDR3 DNA sequence: TGTGCCAGCAATCCGACAGGAGCTAACTATGGCTACACCTTC.

V and J are TRBV5-1 and TRBJ1-6; no clear D gene. Germline values: CDR1 SGHRS, CDR2 YFSETQ. Trimming left V 4 bases short and J 0 bases short, with 5 bases between. The CDR3 runs 14 residues. In DNA, the CDR3 is TGCGCCAGCAGCCCCGGCTCCTATAATTCACCCCTCCACTTT. This translates into CASSPGSYNSPLHF.

This clone was recorded once. The gene calls are TRBV30 and TRBJ2-2, with 9 positions matching TRBD2. Germline V gene data show CDR1 as GTSNPN and CDR2 as SVGIG (reference sequence). The CDR3 is 15 residues long. V was clipped by 5 bases and J by 1 base; unmatched bases: 5. CDR3 region: CAWRSSGVNTGELFF. The CDR3 nucleotides read TGTGCCTGGCGATCTAGCGGGGTGAACACCGGGGAGCTGTTTTTT. Combining the CDR3 with reference TRBV30 and TRBJ2-2 gives the whole variable domain SQTIHQWPATLVQPVGSPLSLECTVEGTSNPNLYWYRQAAGRGLQLLFYSVGIGQISSEVPQNLSASRPQDRQFILSSKKLLLSDSGFYLCAWRSSGVNTGELFFGEGSRLTVL.

CDR3 nucleotides: TGTGCCAGCAGCGCTAGCGGAACTTACAATGAGCAGTTCTTC. Residues: CASSASGTYNEQFF. The chain recombines TRBV27 with TRBJ2-1, with 7 bases matching TRBD2. Germline V gene lookup returns CDR1 MNHEY and CDR2 SMNVEV (reference sequence). With V trimmed by 6 bases and J by 4 bases, 6 bases remained unmatched. The CDR3 loop spans 14 amino acids.

The J gene is TRBJ1-4, the V gene TRBV5-1; a possible D gene is TRBD1 (5 bases). The CDR3 spans 14 residues. Germline V lookup: CDR1 SGHRS, CDR2 YFSETQ. Deletions cut 0 bases from V and 10 bases from J, with 13 bases between. The CDR3 coding sequence is TGCGCCAGCAGCTTGGCCGTCAGGGAGGGAAAACTGTTTTTT. Its protein product is CASSLAVREGKLFF.